Listed here are 18 T cell receptor beta chains from one sample, sequenced in a study of CD8 T cells in Susac syndrome. 0.5 to 1 ug RNA was reverse transcribed with random hexamers. Via MiXCR, TCRdb re-called the immunoSEQ multiplex PCR reads, giving one row per CDR3 protein. The sample carries tens of thousands of distinct CDR3 sequences, 80% to 95% recorded once. Sequencing input: CD8+ T cells from PBMCs. These receptors were taken from a human donor in good health.

The rearrangement links TRBV20-1 to TRBJ2-3; TRBD2 matches 8 bases. Germline V gene data show CDR1 as DFQATT and CDR2 as SNEGSKA (reference sequence). Trimming took 0 bases from V and 5 from J; bases not matched to a gene: 16. The CDR3 contains 18 residues. CDR3 loop: CSARDGWGNSGTGDTQYF. CDR3 coding DNA: TGCAGTGCTAGAGATGGATGGGGGAATAGCGGGACGGGAGATACGCAGTATTTT.

The chain employs TRBV7-2 and TRBJ2-1; D uncertain. V was clipped by 1 base and J by 3 bases, with 4 bases between them. There are 13 residues in the CDR3. Germline CDR1 reads SGHTA; CDR2 reads FQGNSA. CDR3 in DNA: TGTGCCAGCAGCTTAGACATCTACAATGAGCAGTTCTTC. Protein sequence: CASSLDIYNEQFF.

This chain uses TRBV11-2 with TRBJ2-1; D is undetermined. The CDR3 sequence is 14 residues long. The germline V and J ends were trimmed by 4 bases and 1 base, with 8 bases remaining between them. Germline assignment: CDR1 SGHAT and CDR2 FQNNGV. The CDR3: CASSSSESYNEQFF. The CDR3 DNA is TGTGCCAGCAGCTCGAGCGAATCCTACAATGAGCAGTTCTTC.

The V gene is TRBV11-3, the J gene TRBJ2-6; 8 bases agree with TRBD1. The V gene end was trimmed by 5 bases and the J gene end by 0 bases; junction bases not matched to a gene: 6. Germline-derived CDR1 and CDR2 are SGHNT and YENEEA. This CDR3 comprises 17 residues. The DNA for the CDR3 is TGTGCCAGCAGCGACCAGGGGGCGTTCTCTGGGGCCAACGTCCTGACTTTC. It is translated as CASSDQGAFSGANVLTF.

CDR3: CSAGGGSYEQYF. The CDR3 DNA follows: TGCAGCGCTGGGGGGGGCTCCTACGAGCAGTACTTC. This sequence joins TRBV29-1 and TRBJ2-7; TRBD2 agrees at 7 bases. Unmatched junction bases numbered 3, after V lost 7 bases and J lost 0 bases. The CDR3 has 12 residues. Germline V gene data show CDR1 as SQVTM and CDR2 as ANQGSEA.

The rearrangement joins TRBV6-5 to TRBJ2-2; D possibly corresponds to TRBD2 (5 bases). CDR3 length equals 14 residues. Trimming cost V 7 bases and J 5 bases, with 14 bases left between them. Germline V gene sequence: CDR1 MNHEY, CDR2 SVGAGI. The CDR3 DNA reads as TGTGCCAGCACACCGCCCTCGGGGACCGGGGAGCTGTTTTTT. Encoded protein: CASTPPSGTGELFF.

The CDR3 reads CASSFGTSYEQYF. In DNA, the CDR3 is TGTGCCAGCAGCTTCGGGACTAGCTACGAGCAGTACTTC. The J gene is TRBJ2-7, the V gene TRBV5-6, with TRBD2 matching over 8 bases. From germline, CDR1 is SGHDT and CDR2 YYEEEE. Trimming took 2 bases from V and 3 from J; bases not matched to a gene: 1. The CDR3 covers 13 residues.

This chain uses TRBV2 with TRBJ2-5; D call uncertain. Germline values: CDR1 SNHLY, CDR2 FYNNEI. This CDR3 is 11 amino acids long. V lost 2 bases and J 5 bases, leaving 3 bases between the germline ends. The CDR3 loop reads CASSEQETQYF. CDR3 DNA: TGTGCCAGCAGTGAACAGGAGACCCAGTACTTC.

The chain joins TRBV29-1 to TRBJ2-7; 11 bases fit TRBD2. Germline V gene lookup returns CDR1 SQVTM and CDR2 ANQGSEA. The CDR3 extends over 13 amino acids. V lost 7 bases to trimming and J lost 4 bases; unmatched junction nucleotides: 6. The CDR3 DNA follows: TGCAGCGCCCAAACTAGCGGGAGTTACGAGCAGTACTTC. Protein sequence: CSAQTSGSYEQYF.

The V call is TRBV23-1, the J call TRBJ1-1; the D is unclear. TRBV23-1 carries the ORF label, with uncertain function. The CDR3 has 14 amino acids. Trimming took off 5 bases at V and 1 base at J, with 11 bases between the two ends. The CDR3, as DNA: TGCGCCAGCAGTTTCCGGGCCTCGAACACTGAAGCTTTCTTT. Its translation is CASSFRASNTEAFF.

The chain employs TRBV3-1 and TRBJ2-7; D is unresolved. V was clipped by 1 base and J by 0 bases, with 7 bases between them. Germline CDR1 reads LGHDT; CDR2 reads YNNKEL (reference sequence). This CDR3 is 14 amino acids long. CDR3 amino acids: CASSQGVYSYEQYF. The CDR3 region has the DNA TGTGCCAGCAGCCAAGGGGTTTACTCCTACGAGCAGTACTTC.

The chain has TRBV4-2 and TRBJ2-1; TRBD2 agrees at 7 bases. This CDR3 is 16 amino acids long. With 5 bases clipped from V and 6 bases from J, the junction kept 13 bases outside the gene matches. Per germline, CDR1 LGHNA and CDR2 YNFKEQ. CDR3 nucleotides: TGTGCCAGCAGCGGAGGAGAGGGGCGGGAGATCAATGAGCAGTTCTTC. This gives the protein CASSGGEGREINEQFF.

This sequence joins TRBV18 and TRBJ2-2; the D gene is possibly TRBD2 (5 bases). CDR3 length: 15 residues. V dropped 0 bases and J dropped 6 bases, with 11 bases sitting between them. From germline, CDR1 is KGHSH and CDR2 LQKENI. CDR3 amino acids: CASSPPEDVAGELFF. CDR3 nucleotides: TGTGCCAGCTCACCACCGGAGGACGTGGCCGGGGAGCTGTTTTTT. The full variable domain, with the rest looked up from reference TRBV18 and TRBJ2-2, is NAGVMQNPRHLVRRRGQEARLRCSPMKGHSHVYWYRQLPEEGLKFMVYLQKENIIDESGMPKERFSAEFPKEGPSILRIQQVVRGDSAAYFCASSPPEDVAGELFFGEGSRLTVL.

The chain recombines TRBV5-1 with TRBJ2-1; 8 bases are a match to TRBD2. This CDR3 contains 15 residues. Germline trimming cut 1 base from V and 8 bases from J; bases unmatched to any gene: 8. Germline V gene lookup returns CDR1 SGHRS and CDR2 YFSETQ. CDR3: CASSLRAGVVDEQFF. CDR3 in DNA: TGCGCCAGCAGCTTGCGAGCGGGAGTGGTGGATGAGCAGTTCTTC.

This chain joins TRBV27 and TRBJ2-1; 8 bases are a match to TRBD2. CDR1 MNHEY and CDR2 SMNVEV come from the germline V gene (reference sequence). Trimming at V came to 5 bases and at J to 2 bases, leaving 5 bases not matched to a gene. There are 15 residues in the CDR3. As DNA, the CDR3 is TGTGCCAGCAGTCCCACGACTAGCGCCTACAATGAGCAGTTCTTC. Protein product: CASSPTTSAYNEQFF.

The V call is TRBV7-9, the J call TRBJ2-1, with D uncertain. This CDR3 has 14 residues. Germline V gene lookup returns CDR1 SEHNR and CDR2 FQNEAQ (reference sequence). Trimming took 1 base from V and 12 from J, leaving 16 bases between them. DNA of the CDR3: TGTGCCAGCAGCTTAGACTCTTTCCTAGGCGGGCAGTTCTTC. It codes for CASSLDSFLGGQFF.

This clonotype was seen a single time. The chain couples TRBV9 to TRBJ2-7, with 8 bases that match TRBD1. Germline CDR1 reads SGDLS; CDR2 reads YYNGEE. This CDR3 contains 15 residues. V was clipped by 0 bases and J by 0 bases; unmatched bases: 2. In nucleotides, the CDR3 is TGTGCCAGCAGCGTAGGACAGGGGCTCTCCTACGAGCAGTACTTC. Its translation is CASSVGQGLSYEQYF.

The CDR3 region has the DNA TGTGCCAGCAGCCCTCCAACAGGGGGCCTGAACACTGAAGCTTTCTTT. Encoded protein: CASSPPTGGLNTEAFF. The gene calls are TRBV12-3 or TRBV12-4 and TRBJ1-1, with TRBD1 identical over 9 bases. The CDR3 totals 16 residues. Unmatched junction bases numbered 8, after V lost 6 bases and J lost 0 bases.